These T cell receptor beta chains were read from a single sample in a study of cytomegalovirus exposure and HLA in healthy donors. The protocol was immunoSEQ multiplex PCR, while the TCRdb copy is restricted to in-frame clones and leaves out a portion. The data contain about 70,000 clones, around 69% of them singletons. The sample was PBMCs. The receptors were gathered from a human donor in good health. CDR3s include the opening cysteine and the closing phenylalanine or tryptophan. A row's size may be missing; if present it is once, few, many or a size class.

-	TRBV11-2	15	TRBJ2-3	CASSQAGGVTDTQYF
-	TRBV7-8	14	TRBJ1-1	CASSMSTAGTEAFF
-	TRBV29-1	16	TRBJ2-1	CSVEALSGKQGNEQFF
-	TRBV28	13	TRBJ2-5	CASGTSRWETQYF
-	TRBV7-6	14	TRBJ2-7	CASSLSRGGGEQYF
-	TRBV30	11	TRBJ1-1	CAWSVVRDICF
few	TRBV30	15	TRBJ2-7	CAWANLLAGAVEQYF
-	TRBV25-1	16	TRBJ1-2	CASSDWAKDRHYGYTF
-	TRBV21-1	14	TRBJ1-2	CASTRRGLNYGYTF
-	TRBV6-1	14	TRBJ2-7	CASSVVGVGYGQYF
-	TRBV7-9	15	TRBJ2-7	CASSRRDRPVDEQYF
few	TRBV9	14	TRBJ2-1	CASDRGLGYNEQFF
-	TRBV7-9	16	TRBJ2-5	CASSLHGLAVQETQYF
few	TRBV10-1	14	TRBJ2-3	CASSPGLGADTQYF
-	TRBV2	17	TRBJ2-5	CASSEHLETGGFQTQYF
-	TRBV30	14	TRBJ2-1	CAWGRGQRSNEQFF
few	TRBV14	18	TRBJ2-3	CASSRGSRRGLGLDTQYF
-	TRBV5-1	17	TRBJ2-2	CASSLVVLAGGTGELFF
-	TRBV5-1	14	TRBJ2-2	CASSPRQATGELFF
-	TRBV6-6	15	TRBJ1-5	CASSYSTTGNQPQHF
-	TRBV7-9	16	TRBJ2-2	CASSFGTSGSTGELFF
-	TRBV5-6	14	TRBJ1-5	CASSVQGGGQPQHF
-	TRBV5-1	16	TRBJ1-1	CASSYGTGGASPEAFF
-	TRBV5-8	18	TRBJ1-1	CAGTDYHHRGQAYTEAFF
-	TRBV15	16	TRBJ2-7	CATSRDQGSGTHEQYF
-	TRBV29-1	13	TRBJ2-5	CSVEGLSQETQYF
-	TRBV29-1	13	TRBJ2-3	CSVDRGRTDTQYF
once	TRBV9	14	TRBJ1-2	CASSPKTEVYGYTF
-	TRBV6-1	14	TRBJ1-1	CASSVQGASAEAFF